The 20 T cell receptor beta chains in this list originate from one sample, sequenced in a study of blood T cell repertoires in COVID-19. The method was immunoSEQ multiplex PCR; TCRdb's version includes in-frame clones alone and lacks a portion of them. The data contain approximately 240,000 clones, more than 60% of them singletons. The source material was peripheral blood. The receptors were gathered from a woman aged 40-49 years with active or convalescent COVID-19.

The chain carries TRBV19 and TRBJ2-1; TRBD2 matches 10 bases. CDR1 is LNHDA, CDR2 SQIVND, per germline (reference sequence). The CDR3 consists of 16 residues. Germline trimming cut 4 bases from V and 7 bases from J; bases unmatched to any gene: 10. The CDR3 region is CASSTSPSGGSNEQFF. The CDR3 DNA reads as TGTGCCAGTAGTACTTCCCCTAGCGGGGGTAGTAATGAGCAGTTCTTC.

The rearrangement uses TRBV5-1 and TRBJ1-1; the D gene is possibly TRBD1 (6 bases). This CDR3 contains 15 residues. Trimming left V 2 bases short and J 0 bases short, with 11 bases between. Germline CDR1 and CDR2: SGHRS and YFSETQ. DNA for the CDR3: TGCGCCAGCAGCTTCTTTACAGGGCTGAACACTGAAGCTTTCTTT. Translation: CASSFFTGLNTEAFF.

V and J are TRBV3-1 (or the pseudogene TRBV3-2) and TRBJ1-5, with D tentatively TRBD1 (6 bases). The CDR3 extends over 15 amino acids. The V end lost 4 bases, the J end lost 1 base, and 11 bases lay between the germline ends. Germline CDR1 is LGHDT and CDR2 is YNNKEL (reference sequence). This CDR3 reads CASSLQGQSNQPQHF. In DNA, the CDR3 is TGTGCCAGCAGCCTTCAGGGACAAAGCAATCAGCCCCAGCATTTT.

This chain links TRBV18 with TRBJ1-2, with D perhaps matching TRBD1 (6 bases). In germline, CDR1 is KGHSH, CDR2 LQKENI. The CDR3 covers 15 residues. V was clipped by 3 bases and J by 8 bases, with 19 bases between them. The CDR3 is CASSPNLDSSRGYTF. The DNA for the CDR3 is TGTGCCAGCTCACCCAACCTGGACAGCTCACGGGGCTACACCTTC.

V and J are TRBV6-5 and TRBJ2-5, with 9 nucleotides matching TRBD1. The CDR3 has 15 residues. The V segment lost 0 bases and the J segment 5 bases; nucleotides outside the gene matches: 4. The germline V gene encodes CDR1 MNHEY and CDR2 SVGAGI. CDR3 sequence: CASSYSGQGLETQYF. For the CDR3, the DNA is TGTGCCAGCAGTTACTCGGGACAGGGCTTGGAGACCCAGTACTTC.

V usage is TRBV9 and J usage is TRBJ2-7, with D possibly TRBD2 on 7 matching bases. The CDR3 runs to 13 residues. The V gene lost 3 bases and the J gene lost 2 bases, with 9 bases spanning the gap. Germline V gene sequence: CDR1 SGDLS, CDR2 YYNGEE. CDR3 in amino acids: CASSAGGPYEQYF. The CDR3 coding sequence is TGTGCCAGCAGCGCCGGGGGGCCCTACGAGCAGTACTTC.

The rearrangement uses TRBV3-1 (or the pseudogene TRBV3-2) and TRBJ1-2; TRBD1 agrees at 8 bases. Germline CDR1 reads LGHDT; CDR2 reads YNNKEL (reference sequence). The CDR3 spans 15 residues. V was clipped by 4 bases and J by 4 bases; unmatched bases: 8. CDR3 bases: TGTGCCAGCAGCCCTACTAAACAGGGGGTCTATGGCTACACCTTC. Translating it yields CASSPTKQGVYGYTF.

The gene calls are TRBV5-5 and TRBJ2-7; 7 bases match TRBD1. The germline V gene has CDR1 SGHKS and CDR2 YYEKEE (reference sequence). The CDR3 is 14 amino acids. V lost 7 bases and J lost 2; bases outside the gene matches: 9. The CDR3 DNA follows: TGTGCCAGCCATTTCGGGACAGCTACCTACGAGCAGTACTTC. This codes for CASHFGTATYEQYF.

The chain links TRBV27 to TRBJ1-5; TRBD1 might be the D (6 bases). CDR1 and CDR2 from the germline V gene are MNHEY and SMNVEV (reference sequence). The length of the CDR3 is 14 residues. Deletions cut 3 bases from V and 3 bases from J, with 9 bases between. The CDR3 region has the DNA TGTGCCAGCAGTTTTCGGACAGACAATCAGCCCCAGCATTTT. Protein: CASSFRTDNQPQHF.

CDR3 sequence: CASSFSTENSPLHF. The CDR3 DNA reads TGTGCCAGCAGCTTCTCGACAGAGAATTCACCCCTCCACTTT. The chain joins TRBV7-9 to TRBJ1-6; D possibly corresponds to TRBD1 (5 bases). The length of the CDR3 is 14 residues. Germline CDR1 is SEHNR and CDR2 is FQNEAQ (reference sequence). V lost 3 bases, J lost 7 bases, and 10 bases lay in between.

This chain joins TRBV19 and TRBJ1-1; TRBD1 might be the D (5 bases). V dropped 8 bases and J dropped 0 bases, with 16 bases sitting between them. Germline V lookup: CDR1 LNHDA, CDR2 SQIVND (reference sequence). This CDR3 spans 15 amino acids. DNA of the CDR3: TGTGCCAGTGGACCAGGGTTTAAAATGAACACTGAAGCTTTCTTT. This sequence encodes CASGPGFKMNTEAFF. Full variable domain (outside the CDR3, taken from reference TRBV19 and TRBJ1-1): DGGITQSPKYLFRKEGQNVTLSCEQNLNHDAMYWYRQDPGQGLRLIYYSQIVNDFQKGDIAEGYSVSREKKESFPLTVTSAQKNPTAFYLCASGPGFKMNTEAFFGQGTRLTVV.

The chain uses TRBV18 and TRBJ2-7; D is perhaps TRBD1 (5 bases). The CDR3 runs to 13 residues. CDR1 KGHSH and CDR2 LQKENI come from the germline V gene. The V end lost 1 base, the J end lost 6 bases, and 10 bases lay between the germline ends. The CDR3 sequence is CASSPLGEGEQYV. In DNA form, the CDR3 reads TGTGCCAGCTCACCACTAGGGGAAGGCGAGCAGTACGTC.

This chain links TRBV28 with TRBJ2-3, with a possible D match to TRBD2 (6 bases). Trimming removed 2 bases from V and 7 bases from J, with 10 bases in between. The germline gives CDR1 MDHEN, CDR2 SYDVKM. The CDR3 is 13 amino acids. CDR3 sequence reads: CASSLMGLHTQYF. CDR3 DNA: TGTGCCAGCAGTTTAATGGGACTCCATACGCAGTATTTT. Variable domain in full (rest from reference TRBV28 and TRBJ2-3): DVKVTQSSRYLVKRTGEKVFLECVQDMDHENMFWYRQDPGLGLRLIYFSYDVKMKEKGDIPEGYSVSREKKERFSLILESASTNQTSMYLCASSLMGLHTQYFGPGTRLTVL.

The rearrangement joins TRBV3-1 (or the pseudogene TRBV3-2) to TRBJ2-2; a possible D gene is TRBD2 (5 bases). V lost 1 base to trimming and J lost 0 bases, with 6 bases between them. The CDR3 contains 15 residues. The V gene's germline CDR1 is LGHDT and CDR2 YNNKEL (reference sequence). The CDR3: CASSQAGTNTGELFF. The CDR3 DNA reads as TGTGCCAGCAGCCAAGCGGGGACGAACACCGGGGAGCTGTTTTTT.

At least ten counts were recorded for this clone. This chain uses TRBV4-2 with TRBJ1-5; D not certain. The CDR3 is made up of 13 amino acids. Germline V gene lookup returns CDR1 LGHNA and CDR2 YNFKEQ. V lost 1 base and J lost 6, with 7 bases in between. The CDR3 is CASSQGGFQPQHF. DNA for the CDR3: TGTGCCAGCAGCCAAGGAGGATTTCAGCCCCAGCATTTT.

V and J are TRBV27 and TRBJ1-1, with TRBD1 identical over 11 bases. The J segment lost 1 base and the V segment lost 8 bases, leaving 9 bases of the junction unmatched. Per the germline V gene, CDR1 is MNHEY and CDR2 is SMNVEV (reference sequence). CDR3 size: 16 residues. The CDR3 is CASGLGQGAGNTEAFF. The CDR3 DNA sequence: TGTGCCAGCGGGCTCGGACAGGGGGCAGGGAACACTGAAGCTTTCTTT.

CDR3 sequence reads: CASSQDVGSGEQYV. The DNA of the CDR3 is TGTGCCAGCAGCCAAGATGTGGGGTCGGGGGAGCAGTACGTC. The genes are TRBV14 and TRBJ2-7; the D gene is possibly TRBD2 (5 bases). Trimming removed 0 bases at V and 7 bases at J, with 13 bases between. The CDR3 consists of 14 residues. CDR1 and CDR2 (germline): SGHDN, FVKESK.

This chain uses TRBV10-3 with TRBJ1-2, with 11 bases fitting TRBD1. Germline V gene data show CDR1 as ENHRY and CDR2 as SYGVKD. V dropped 6 bases and J dropped 4; count of bases not matched to a gene: 4. There are 14 residues in the CDR3. The CDR3 loop is CAIRGTGGPYGYTF. In DNA form, the CDR3 reads TGTGCCATCAGGGGGACAGGGGGGCCCTATGGCTACACCTTC.

The V gene is TRBV7-2, the J gene TRBJ2-3; 9 bases are a match to TRBD2. V was clipped by 4 bases and J by 14 bases; unmatched bases: 13. The CDR3 is made up of 14 amino acids. Looked up from germline, CDR1 is SGHTA and CDR2 is FQGNSA. The CDR3, as DNA: TGTGCCAGCAGCTCGACTAGCGGAGGTTTTAGTACGTATTTT. Encoded protein: CASSSTSGGFSTYF.

The chain uses TRBV7-8 and TRBJ2-1; TRBD2 is a possible D gene (5 bases). The germline gives CDR1 SGHVS, CDR2 FQNEAQ. The V gene lost 2 bases and the J gene lost 5 bases, with 16 bases spanning the gap. The CDR3 has 16 residues. The CDR3 is CASSLYGSGRNNEQFF. DNA for the CDR3: TGTGCCAGCAGCTTATATGGCAGCGGCCGAAACAATGAGCAGTTCTTC. Combining the CDR3 with reference TRBV7-8 and TRBJ2-1 gives the whole variable domain GAGVSQSPRYKVAKRGQDVALRCDPISGHVSLFWYQQALGQGPEFLTYFQNEAQLDKSGLPSDRFFAERPEGSVSTLKIQRTQQEDSAVYLCASSLYGSGRNNEQFFGPGTRLTVL.